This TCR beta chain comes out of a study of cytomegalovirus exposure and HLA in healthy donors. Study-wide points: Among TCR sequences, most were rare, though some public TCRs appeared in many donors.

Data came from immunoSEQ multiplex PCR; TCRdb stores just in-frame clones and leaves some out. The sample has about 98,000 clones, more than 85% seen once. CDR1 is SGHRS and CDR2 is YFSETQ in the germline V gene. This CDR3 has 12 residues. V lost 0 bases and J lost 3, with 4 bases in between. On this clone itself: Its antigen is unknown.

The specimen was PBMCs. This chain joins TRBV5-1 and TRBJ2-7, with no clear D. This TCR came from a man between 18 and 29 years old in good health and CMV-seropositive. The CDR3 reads CASSLGLYEQYF. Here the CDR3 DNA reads TGCGCCAGCAGCTTGGGACTCTACGAGCAGTACTTC.